Included here is one T cell receptor (beta chain) sequence, with context. The sample comes from a study of blood T cell repertoires in COVID-19. Participant age was roughly 18 to 95 years, and participants resided in 20 to 30 US areas. Participants' reported clinical history set cohort assignment. Authors' analysis steps: For nucleated cells, counts were estimated from reference gene primer amplification. TCRdb's copy holds only in-frame clones and misses some; the assay was immunoSEQ multiplex PCR. V, J and clone size derive from that table, while D and trimming were established from the DNA sequence. Of 250,000 to 300,000 clones in the sample, roughly 93% were seen once. The V and J ends lost 8 bases and 0 bases respectively, with 13 bases between them. The germline V gene encodes CDR1 MNHEY and CDR2 SMNVEV (reference sequence). The CDR3 covers 15 residues.

The TCR was taken from a woman aged 35 to 49 with acute COVID-19. Sequenced input: PBMCs or T cells enriched from blood (not recorded which). The chain has TRBV27 and TRBJ2-2; tentative D call: TRBD2 (6 bases). CDR3 in amino acids: CASGGWPPNTGELFF. The CDR3 bases are TGTGCCAGCGGGGGGTGGCCCCCGAACACCGGGGAGCTGTTTTTT.